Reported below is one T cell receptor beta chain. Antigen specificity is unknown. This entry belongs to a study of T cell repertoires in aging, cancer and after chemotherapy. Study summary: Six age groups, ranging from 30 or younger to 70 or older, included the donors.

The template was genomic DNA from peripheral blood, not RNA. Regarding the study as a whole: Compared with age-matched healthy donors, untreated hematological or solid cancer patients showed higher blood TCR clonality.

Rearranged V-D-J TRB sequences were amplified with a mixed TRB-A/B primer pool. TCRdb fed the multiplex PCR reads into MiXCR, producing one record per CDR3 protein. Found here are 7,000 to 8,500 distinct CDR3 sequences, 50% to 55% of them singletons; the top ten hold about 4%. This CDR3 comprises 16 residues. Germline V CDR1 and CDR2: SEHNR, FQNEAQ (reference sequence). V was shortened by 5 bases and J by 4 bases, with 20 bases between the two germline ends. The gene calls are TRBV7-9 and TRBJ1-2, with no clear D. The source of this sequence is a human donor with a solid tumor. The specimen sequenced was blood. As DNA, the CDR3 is TGTGCCAGCAGCACTACCATGACCGAGCTATTCTATGGCTACACCTTC. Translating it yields CASSTTMTELFYGYTF.